A single sample is the source of the 2 T cell receptor beta chains below, sequenced in a study of T cell repertoires in cytomegalovirus infection. TCRdb reprocessed the reads via MiXCR and lists one record per CDR3 protein. The sample has around 120,000 distinct CDR3 sequences; approximately 45% are singletons. For these TCRs, the target antigens are not known. The specimen comprised CD8+ T cells from cultured PBMCs, sampled from culture after CMV antigen stimulation. The source of these receptors is a human donor in good health (CMV status not recorded). Some clones in this sample may be carry-over from other donors' samples.

This clonotype was observed a handful of times. The chain links TRBV4-1 to TRBJ1-1; D is perhaps TRBD1 (6 bases). The length of the CDR3 is 16 residues. In germline, CDR1 is MGHRA, CDR2 YSYEKL. Trimming cost V 0 bases and J 3 bases, with 14 bases left between them. CDR3 DNA sequence: TGCGCCAGCAGCCAAGAGGGGGGGGGCCTGTACACTGAAGCTTTCTTT. Protein sequence: CASSQEGGGLYTEAFF.

The V and J genes are TRBV28 and TRBJ2-1; tentative D call: TRBD2 (6 bases). The germline V gene encodes CDR1 MDHEN and CDR2 SYDVKM. The CDR3 length is 14 residues. V lost 5 bases, J lost 8 bases, and 16 bases lay in between. CDR3 DNA sequence: TGTGCCAGCAGTCCAAGACTAGTTTCGTATGAGCAGTTCTTC. Protein product: CASSPRLVSYEQFF.